The 19 T cell receptor beta chains in this list originate from one sample, sequenced in a study of blood T cell repertoires in COVID-19. The protocol was immunoSEQ multiplex PCR, while the TCRdb copy is restricted to in-frame clones and leaves out a portion. The table includes some 140,000 clones, 78% detected once. The sequencing sample was made of peripheral blood. These TCRs come from a man older than 75 with acute or convalescent COVID-19.

The rearrangement uses TRBV12-3 or TRBV12-4 and TRBJ1-5, with unresolved D. The germline V and J ends were trimmed by 5 bases and 9 bases, with 11 bases remaining between them. The length of the CDR3 is 12 residues. For the CDR3, the DNA is TGTGCCAGCAGTCTTGGCCCCGTGCCCCAGCATTTT. It encodes CASSLGPVPQHF.

The chain combines TRBV28 with TRBJ2-6; tentatively, D is TRBD1 (5 bases). V shed 5 bases and J shed 2 bases, with 10 bases lying between them. Germline CDR1 MDHEN, CDR2 SYDVKM. The CDR3 sequence is 15 residues long. CDR3 sequence (DNA): TGTGCCAGCAGTCCCCCAGGGACTGGGGCCAACGTCCTGACTTTC. Its protein product is CASSPPGTGANVLTF.

The chain links TRBV11-2 to TRBJ1-2; TRBD1 aligns across 9 bases. Per germline, CDR1 SGHAT and CDR2 FQNNGV. CDR3 length equals 13 residues. The CDR3 coding sequence is TGTGCGGTACAGGGGGCATATGGGTATGGCTACACCTTC. Amino acids: CAVQGAYGYGYTF.

The rearrangement uses TRBV5-8 and TRBJ1-3; possibly TRBD1 for D (6 bases). Trimming took 4 bases from V and 10 from J, leaving 15 bases between them. The CDR3 is 13 amino acids. CDR1 is SGHTS, CDR2 YDEGEE, per germline. The CDR3 DNA follows: TGTGCCAGCAGCCCAAACAGGGTTTGGACCATATATTTT. This codes for CASSPNRVWTIYF.

A remark on this clone: It may be a read error: a sequence one base away is much more abundant. The V gene is TRBV7-2, the J gene TRBJ2-7; 7 nucleotides match TRBD1. CDR1 and CDR2 from the germline V gene are SGHTA and FQGNSA. V was pared by 3 bases and J by 3 bases, with 8 bases of the junction left unmatched. The CDR3 totals 15 residues. The CDR3 loop is CASSFGPRQGYEQYF. The CDR3 DNA reads as TGTGCCAGCAGCTTTGGACCGAGACAGGGCTACGAGCAGTACTTC. The whole variable domain, remainder taken from reference TRBV7-2 and TRBJ2-7, is GAGVSQSPSNKVTEKGKDVELRCDPISGHTALYWYRQSLGQGLEFLIYFQGNSAPDKSGLPSDRFSAERTGGSVSTLTIQRTQQEDSAVYLCASSFGPRQGYEQYFGPGTRLTVT.

This CDR3 reads CASSADRVTGDTQYF. In DNA form, the CDR3 reads TGTGCCAGCAGCGCGGACAGGGTGACGGGAGATACGCAGTATTTT. This chain connects TRBV7-8 to TRBJ2-3; 8 positions match TRBD1. V gave up 5 bases and J gave up 5 bases; unmatched junction bases: 9. In germline, CDR1 is SGHVS, CDR2 FQNEAQ. This CDR3 has 15 amino acids.

The chain joins TRBV7-2 to TRBJ2-5, with D perhaps TRBD2 (5 bases). The CDR3 length is 13 residues. V gave up 6 bases and J gave up 5 bases, with 13 bases separating them. Germline V gene lookup returns CDR1 SGHTA and CDR2 FQGNSA. CDR3 region: CASRPAPGETQYF. As DNA, the CDR3 is TGTGCCAGCAGGCCTGCCCCGGGGGAGACCCAGTACTTC.

The V gene is TRBV4-3, the J gene TRBJ2-5, with 11 positions matching TRBD1. Germline loops: CDR1 LGHNA, CDR2 YSLEER. Germline trimming cut 3 bases from V and 6 bases from J; bases unmatched to any gene: 3. The CDR3 length is 14 residues. CDR3 residues: CASSQGQGVQTQYF. CDR3 nucleotides: TGCGCCAGCAGCCAGGGACAGGGGGTGCAGACCCAGTACTTC.

V is TRBV10-3 and J is TRBJ1-4; 8 bases match TRBD1. This CDR3 is 14 amino acids long. Per the germline V gene, CDR1 is ENHRY and CDR2 is SYGVKD. With 4 bases clipped from V and 8 bases from J, the junction kept 6 bases outside the gene matches. The CDR3 protein is CAISAQGAEEKLFF. The CDR3 DNA follows: TGTGCCATCAGTGCTCAGGGGGCGGAAGAAAAACTGTTTTTT.

The V call is TRBV6-5, the J call TRBJ1-5; 9 bases are shared with TRBD1. After removal of 6 bases from V and 7 bases from J, the junction contained 4 bases not matched to a gene. Germline CDR1 MNHEY, CDR2 SVGAGI. The CDR3 spans 13 residues. The CDR3 coding sequence is TGTGCCAGCAGGGGACAGGGCACCCAGCCCCAGCATTTT. Its protein product is CASRGQGTQPQHF.

The chain joins TRBV27 to TRBJ2-3; 8 bases agree with TRBD1. V gave up 2 bases and J gave up 3 bases; unmatched junction bases: 1. CDR3 length: 14 residues. Germline V CDR1 and CDR2: MNHEY, SMNVEV (reference sequence). The CDR3 sequence: CASSLNRGTDTQYF. CDR3 DNA sequence: TGTGCCAGCAGTTTAAACAGGGGGACAGATACGCAGTATTTT.

This clone was recorded a few times. The chain is built from TRBV21-1 and TRBJ1-5; TRBD1 is taken as the D call from the table, unchecked against the DNA. TRBV21-1 represents a pseudogene. The CDR3 consists of 16 residues. For the CDR3, the DNA is TGTGCCAGCAGCAAAGTCGGCCAGGGTAGAAATCAGCCCCAGCATTTT. Residues: CASSKVGQGRNQPQHF.

This rearrangement joins TRBV20-1 to TRBJ2-3; 7 nucleotides line up with TRBD1. Germline CDR1 DFQATT, CDR2 SNEGSKA (reference sequence). CDR3 length equals 14 residues. The trim removed 3 bases at V and 6 bases at J, leaving 9 bases unmatched. The CDR3 sequence is CSASFLGQVDTQYF. The CDR3 bases are TGCAGTGCTAGTTTTCTCGGACAGGTCGATACGCAGTATTTT.

A word on this clone: An end of the junction differs from the germline gene, which may be a read error. In DNA form, the CDR3 reads TGTGCCAGTGGAGGACAGGGGGCGCCCCCCCGGCATTTT. Protein product: CASGGQGAPPRHF. V gene TRBV19 combines with J gene TRBJ1-5, with 11 bases matching TRBD1. The CDR3 covers 13 residues. Germline V gene lookup returns CDR1 LNHDA and CDR2 SQIVND (reference sequence). Full variable domain (rest looked up from reference TRBV19 and TRBJ1-5): DGGITQSPKYLFRKEGQNVTLSCEQNLNHDAMYWYRQDPGQGLRLIYYSQIVNDFQKGDIAEGYSVSREKKESFPLTVTSAQKNPTAFYLCASGGQGAPPRHFGDGTRLSIL.

The chain uses TRBV9 and TRBJ2-5, with 8 bases lining up with TRBD1. The CDR3 spans 14 residues. Per the germline V gene, CDR1 is SGDLS and CDR2 is YYNGEE. The V and J ends lost 2 bases and 2 bases, in that order; junction bases with no gene match: 2. The CDR3 here is CASSVGQGQETQYF. In DNA form, the CDR3 reads TGTGCCAGCAGCGTTGGACAGGGTCAAGAGACCCAGTACTTC.

The chain links TRBV5-1 to TRBJ2-2; 8 nucleotides align to TRBD1. CDR1 is SGHRS and CDR2 is YFSETQ in the germline V gene. The CDR3 has 15 residues. With V trimmed by 3 bases and J by 3 bases, 4 bases remained unmatched. The CDR3 coding sequence is TGCGCCAGCAGCTCAAAGGACAGGGACACCGGGGAGCTGTTTTTT. Its translation: CASSSKDRDTGELFF. Supplemented by reference TRBV5-1 and TRBJ2-2, the full variable domain reads KAGVTQTPRYLIKTRGQQVTLSCSPISGHRSVSWYQQTPGQGLQFLFEYFSETQRNKGNFPGRFSGRQFSNSRSEMNVSTLELGDSALYLCASSSKDRDTGELFFGEGSRLTVL.

For the CDR3, the DNA is TGTGCCAGCAGCTCGCCGGGACAGGGTTATTCACCCCTCCACTTT. This translates into CASSSPGQGYSPLHF. The rearrangement links TRBV5-4 to TRBJ1-6; 9 bases line up with TRBD1. Losses at the gene ends were 3 bases for V and 8 bases for J; bases not matched to a gene: 6. Germline CDR1 and CDR2: SGHNT and YYREEE (reference sequence). This CDR3 contains 15 residues.

This clone appeared once. The genes are TRBV6-5 and TRBJ1-6, with 11 bases aligning to TRBD1. The CDR3 loop spans 15 amino acids. The germline V gene encodes CDR1 MNHEY and CDR2 SVGAGI. Trimming removed 5 bases from V and 7 bases from J; junction bases left unmatched: 4. The CDR3 DNA is TGTGCCAGCAGTCTGGGACAGGGGGTCAATTCACCCCTCCACTTT. This gives the protein CASSLGQGVNSPLHF.

This clone was seen more than once but under ten times. The V call is TRBV5-1, the J call TRBJ2-7, with D maybe TRBD1 (6 bases). In germline, CDR1 is SGHRS, CDR2 YFSETQ. The CDR3 is 15 amino acids. Trimming took off 3 bases at V and 3 bases at J, with 16 bases between the two ends. CDR3: CASSSSGVSLYEQYF. DNA of the CDR3: TGCGCCAGCAGCTCCTCAGGGGTTTCGCTCTACGAGCAGTACTTC.